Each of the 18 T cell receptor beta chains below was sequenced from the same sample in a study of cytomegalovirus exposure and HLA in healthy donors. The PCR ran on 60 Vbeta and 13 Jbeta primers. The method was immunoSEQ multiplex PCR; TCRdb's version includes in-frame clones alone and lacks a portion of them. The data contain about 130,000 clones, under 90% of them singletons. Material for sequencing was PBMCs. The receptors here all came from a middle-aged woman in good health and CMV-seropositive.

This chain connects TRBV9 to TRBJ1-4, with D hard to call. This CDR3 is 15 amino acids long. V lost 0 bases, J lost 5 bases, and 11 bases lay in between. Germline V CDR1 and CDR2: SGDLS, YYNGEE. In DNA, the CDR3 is TGTGCCAGCAGCGTAGCTTTAGGACTGAATGAAAAACTGTTTTTT. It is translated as CASSVALGLNEKLFF.

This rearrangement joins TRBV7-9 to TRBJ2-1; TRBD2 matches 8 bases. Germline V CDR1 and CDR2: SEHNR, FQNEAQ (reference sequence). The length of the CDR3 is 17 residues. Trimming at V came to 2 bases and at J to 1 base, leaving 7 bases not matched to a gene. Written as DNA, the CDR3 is TGTGCCAGCAGCTTATTTGAGCGGGAGTGGTCCTACAATGAGCAGTTCTTC. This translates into CASSLFEREWSYNEQFF.

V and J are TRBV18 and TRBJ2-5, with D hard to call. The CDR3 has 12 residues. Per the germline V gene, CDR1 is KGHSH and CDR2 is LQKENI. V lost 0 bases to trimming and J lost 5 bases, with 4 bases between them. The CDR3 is CASSPPRETQYF. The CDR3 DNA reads TGTGCCAGCTCACCACCCAGGGAGACCCAGTACTTC.

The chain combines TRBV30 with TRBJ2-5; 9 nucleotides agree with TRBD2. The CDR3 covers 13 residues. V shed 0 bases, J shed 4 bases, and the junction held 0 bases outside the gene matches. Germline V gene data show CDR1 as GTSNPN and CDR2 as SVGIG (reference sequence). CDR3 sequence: CAWSVLAGETQYF. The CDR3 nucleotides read TGTGCCTGGAGTGTACTAGCGGGAGAGACCCAGTACTTC.

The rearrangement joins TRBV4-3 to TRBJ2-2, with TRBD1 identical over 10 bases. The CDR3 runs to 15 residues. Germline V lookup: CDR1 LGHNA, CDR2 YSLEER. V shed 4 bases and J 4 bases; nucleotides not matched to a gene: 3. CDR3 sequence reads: CASSRTGGPTGELFF. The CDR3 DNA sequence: TGCGCCAGCAGCCGGACAGGGGGACCCACCGGGGAGCTGTTTTTT.

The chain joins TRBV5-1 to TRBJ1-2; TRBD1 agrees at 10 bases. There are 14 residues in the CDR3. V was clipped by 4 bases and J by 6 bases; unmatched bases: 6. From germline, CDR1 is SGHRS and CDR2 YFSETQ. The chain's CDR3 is CASSETGGTDGYTF. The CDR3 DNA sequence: TGCGCCAGCAGCGAGACAGGGGGCACGGATGGCTACACCTTC. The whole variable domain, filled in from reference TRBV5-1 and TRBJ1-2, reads KAGVTQTPRYLIKTRGQQVTLSCSPISGHRSVSWYQQTPGQGLQFLFEYFSETQRNKGNFPGRFSGRQFSNSRSEMNVSTLELGDSALYLCASSETGGTDGYTFGSGTRLTVV.

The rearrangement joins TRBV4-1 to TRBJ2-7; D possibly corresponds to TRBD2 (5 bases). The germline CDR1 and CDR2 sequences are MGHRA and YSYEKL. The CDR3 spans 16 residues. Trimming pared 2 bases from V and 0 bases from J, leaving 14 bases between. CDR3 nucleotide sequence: TGCGCCAGCAGCCAAACCACCGGGATTCTCTCCTACGAGCAGTACTTC. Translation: CASSQTTGILSYEQYF.

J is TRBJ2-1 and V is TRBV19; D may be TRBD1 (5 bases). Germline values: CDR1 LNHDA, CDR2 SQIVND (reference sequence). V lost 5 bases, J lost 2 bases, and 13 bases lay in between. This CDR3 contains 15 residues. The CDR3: CASSVTANTYNEQFF. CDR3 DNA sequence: TGTGCCAGTAGTGTGACAGCCAATACCTACAATGAGCAGTTCTTC.

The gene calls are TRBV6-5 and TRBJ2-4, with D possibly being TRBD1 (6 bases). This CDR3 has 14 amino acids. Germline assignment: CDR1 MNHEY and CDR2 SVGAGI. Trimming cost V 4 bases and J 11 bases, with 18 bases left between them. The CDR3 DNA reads TGTGCCAGCAGTTCCAGGGACACAACCAGGGTTCAGTACTTC. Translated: CASSSRDTTRVQYF.

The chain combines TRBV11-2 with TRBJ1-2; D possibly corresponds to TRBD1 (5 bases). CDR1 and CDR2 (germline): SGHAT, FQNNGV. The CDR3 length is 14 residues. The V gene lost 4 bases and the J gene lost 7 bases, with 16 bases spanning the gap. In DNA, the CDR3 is TGTGCCAGCAGCTCTATCAGGGTAGGAAGTGGCTACACCTTC. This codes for CASSSIRVGSGYTF.

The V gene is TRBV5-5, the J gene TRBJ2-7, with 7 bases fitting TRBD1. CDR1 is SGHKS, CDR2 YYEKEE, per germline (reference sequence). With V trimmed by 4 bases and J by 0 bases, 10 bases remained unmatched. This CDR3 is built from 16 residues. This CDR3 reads CASSPRGRDSSYEQYF. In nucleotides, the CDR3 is TGTGCCAGCAGCCCGAGGGGCCGGGACAGCTCCTACGAGCAGTACTTC.

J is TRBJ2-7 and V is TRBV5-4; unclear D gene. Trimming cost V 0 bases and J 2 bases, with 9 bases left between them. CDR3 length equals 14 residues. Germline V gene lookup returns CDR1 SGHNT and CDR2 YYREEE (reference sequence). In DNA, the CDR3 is TGTGCCAGCAGCTTGGCTGGAGAAACCTACGAGCAGTACTTC. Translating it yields CASSLAGETYEQYF.

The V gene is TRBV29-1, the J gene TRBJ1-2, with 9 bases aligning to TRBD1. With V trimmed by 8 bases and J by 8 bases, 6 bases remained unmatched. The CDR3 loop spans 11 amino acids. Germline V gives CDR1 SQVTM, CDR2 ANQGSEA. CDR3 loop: CSIWTGEGYTF. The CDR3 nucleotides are TGCAGCATTTGGACAGGGGAGGGCTACACCTTC.

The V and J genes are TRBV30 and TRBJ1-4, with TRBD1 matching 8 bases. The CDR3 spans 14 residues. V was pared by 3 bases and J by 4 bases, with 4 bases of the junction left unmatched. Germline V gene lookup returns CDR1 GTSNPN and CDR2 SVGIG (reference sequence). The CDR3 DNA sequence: TGTGCCTGGAGGCCGACAGGGGTTAATGAAAAACTGTTTTTT. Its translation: CAWRPTGVNEKLFF.

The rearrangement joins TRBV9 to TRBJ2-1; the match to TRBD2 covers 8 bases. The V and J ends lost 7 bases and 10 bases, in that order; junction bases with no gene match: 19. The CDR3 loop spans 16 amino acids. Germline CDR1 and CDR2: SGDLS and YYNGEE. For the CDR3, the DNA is TGTGCCAGCGGGGGGGGGCCTAGCGGGTCGGGTCAGGAGCAGTTCTTC. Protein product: CASGGGPSGSGQEQFF.

CDR3 in amino acids: CASSAEETQYF. The CDR3 DNA is TGTGCCAGCAGCGCCGAGGAGACCCAGTACTTC. The chain joins TRBV11-2 to TRBJ2-5; D is unclear. Trimming removed 5 bases at V and 5 bases at J, with 6 bases between. CDR3 length: 11 residues. CDR1 and CDR2 from the germline V gene are SGHAT and FQNNGV.

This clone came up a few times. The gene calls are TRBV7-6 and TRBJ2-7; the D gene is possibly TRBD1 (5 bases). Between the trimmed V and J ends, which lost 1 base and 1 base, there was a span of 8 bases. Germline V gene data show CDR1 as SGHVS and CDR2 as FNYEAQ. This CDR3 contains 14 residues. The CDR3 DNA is TGTGCCAGCAGCTTAGGCAGGGCGTCCTACGAGCAGTACTTC. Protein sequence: CASSLGRASYEQYF. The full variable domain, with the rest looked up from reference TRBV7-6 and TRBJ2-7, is GAGVSQSPRYKVTKRGQDVALRCDPISGHVSLYWYRQALGQGPEFLTYFNYEAQQDKSGLPNDRFSAERPEGSISTLTIQRTEQRDSAMYRCASSLGRASYEQYFGPGTRLTVT.

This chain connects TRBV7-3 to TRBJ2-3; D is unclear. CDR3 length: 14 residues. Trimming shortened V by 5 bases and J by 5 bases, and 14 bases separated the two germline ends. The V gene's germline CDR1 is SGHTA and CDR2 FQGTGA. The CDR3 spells CASSPGPLEDTQYF. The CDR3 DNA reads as TGTGCCAGCAGCCCTGGGCCCCTCGAAGATACGCAGTATTTT.